This TCR beta chain was profiled in a study of early T cells in non-severe SARS-CoV-2 infection. Study overall: The sequenced material was bulk RNA from unsorted whole blood, and its chains were unpaired. Findings of the study overall: VDJdb-based matching was biased toward anti-spike CD8 responses and missed private and CD4 specificities.

Separate cDNA molecules each had unique molecular identifiers attached to them. TCRdb fed the 5' RACE reads into MiXCR, producing one record per CDR3 protein. The sample shows fewer than 35,000 distinct CDR3 sequences, over 4.5% of them seen only once. There are 16 residues in the CDR3. The germline gives CDR1 PRHDT, CDR2 FYEKMQ (reference sequence). With 5 bases clipped from V and 2 bases from J, the junction kept 9 bases outside the gene matches. This clonotype was observed many times. The antigen is not known. The clonotype comes from an adult who was a healthcare worker with PCR-confirmed SARS-CoV-2 infection or an uninfected control (not recorded which). The chain joins TRBV13 to TRBJ2-3, with 8 bases fitting TRBD2. Sequencing input: whole blood. CDR3 in amino acids: CASSPLTGGVTDTQYF. DNA for the CDR3: TGTGCCAGCAGCCCCCTCACCGGGGGGGTCACAGATACGCAGTATTTT.